This T cell receptor beta chain was captured by sequencing in a study of T cells in Graves' hyperthyroidism and ophthalmopathy. At the level of the study: Peripheral blood was taken when the disease was first diagnosed, before any treatment began.

General observations from the study: In the blood, most expanded thyroid clonotypes above 0.001 appeared as well.

This clonotype appeared many times. What it recognizes is unknown. Recently diagnosed hyperthyroidism of less than 2 months' duration affected patients aged 18 to 65. Cells are PBMCs isolated from around 9.4 ml of fresh blood. The TCR beta CDR3 regions underwent amplification using RNA transcripts as the source. With the HTBI primer set, the TCR CDR3 went through a first round of RT-PCR. A single record per CDR3 protein comes from TCRdb applying MiXCR to the multiplex PCR reads. The sample yields roughly 250,000 distinct CDR3 sequences, about 15% seen once. The sequencing sample was made of blood. This clonotype originated in a woman aged 40 to 55 with Graves' hyperthyroidism that later progressed to Graves' ophthalmopathy.

CDR3 nucleotides: TGCGCCAGCAGCTTCGGGACTAGCGGGAGGGCTCTCCCAGGGGCCTACAATGAGCAGTTCTTC. Translated: CASSFGTSGRALPGAYNEQFF. The rearrangement joins TRBV5-1 to TRBJ2-1; 16 positions agree with TRBD2. From germline, CDR1 is SGHRS and CDR2 YFSETQ. V shed 2 bases, J shed 2 bases, and the junction held 13 bases outside the gene matches. There are 21 residues in the CDR3.